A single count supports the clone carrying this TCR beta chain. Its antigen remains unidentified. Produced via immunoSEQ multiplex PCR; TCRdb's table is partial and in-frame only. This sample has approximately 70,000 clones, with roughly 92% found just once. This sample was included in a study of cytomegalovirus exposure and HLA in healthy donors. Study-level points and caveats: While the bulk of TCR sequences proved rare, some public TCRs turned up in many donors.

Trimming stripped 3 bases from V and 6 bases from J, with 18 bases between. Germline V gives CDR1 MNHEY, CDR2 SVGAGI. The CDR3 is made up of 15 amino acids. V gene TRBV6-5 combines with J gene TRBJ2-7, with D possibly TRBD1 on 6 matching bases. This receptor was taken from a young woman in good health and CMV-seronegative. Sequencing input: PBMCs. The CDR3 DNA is TGTGCCAGCAGTTATGGGGGCGCCCCAGAGGGCGAGCAGTACTTC. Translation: CASSYGGAPEGEQYF.